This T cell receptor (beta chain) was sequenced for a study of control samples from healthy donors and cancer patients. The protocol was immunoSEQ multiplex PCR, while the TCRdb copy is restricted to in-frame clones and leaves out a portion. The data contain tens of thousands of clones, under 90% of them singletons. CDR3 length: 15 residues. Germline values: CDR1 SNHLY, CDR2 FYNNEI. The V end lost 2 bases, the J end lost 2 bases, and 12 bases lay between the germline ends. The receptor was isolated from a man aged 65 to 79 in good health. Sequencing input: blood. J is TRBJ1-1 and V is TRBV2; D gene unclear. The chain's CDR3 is CASSETYSGNTEAFF. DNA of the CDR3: TGTGCCAGCAGTGAAACTTACAGCGGTAACACTGAAGCTTTCTTT.